Following are 22 T cell receptor beta chains from one sample sequenced in a study of cytomegalovirus exposure and HLA in healthy donors. A multiplex PCR was run with 60 Vbeta primers and 13 Jbeta primers. Here immunoSEQ multiplex PCR was the method, and the copy in TCRdb shows in-frame clones only, minus some. The table includes approximately 170,000 clones, roughly four fifths detected once. Sequencing was done on a sample of PBMCs. Receptors originate from a woman aged 25 to 39 in good health and CMV-seropositive.

This chain uses TRBV5-1 with TRBJ1-3; D possibly corresponds to TRBD1 (5 bases). Trimming cost V 6 bases and J 0 bases, with 10 bases left between them. The CDR3 sequence is 14 residues long. Germline V gene sequence: CDR1 SGHRS, CDR2 YFSETQ. The CDR3 DNA sequence: TGCGCCAGCATGGAAGACAGCTCTGGAAACACCATATATTTT. This encodes CASMEDSSGNTIYF.

This sequence joins TRBV28 and TRBJ1-1, with a weak D call TRBD1 (6 bases). Trimming pared 11 bases from V and 4 bases from J, leaving 17 bases between. Per the germline V gene, CDR1 is MDHEN and CDR2 is SYDVKM. This CDR3 spans 13 amino acids. CDR3 DNA: TGTGCCTCGCGGGGGGCGCATTCCACTGAAGCTTTCTTT. As protein: CASRGAHSTEAFF.

The gene calls are TRBV7-2 and TRBJ2-7; D is perhaps TRBD1 (6 bases). V was pared by 1 base and J by 3 bases, with 13 bases between. The CDR3 consists of 15 residues. Germline-derived CDR1 and CDR2 are SGHTA and FQGNSA. The DNA of the CDR3 is TGTGCCAGCAGCTTAGAGGACAGTCACTTCTACGAGCAGTACTTC. This codes for CASSLEDSHFYEQYF.

In this sample, this clone turned up once. The rearrangement joins TRBV28 to TRBJ1-1; 9 bases fit TRBD1. V lost 7 bases and J lost 3; bases outside the gene matches: 3. The CDR3 runs to 13 residues. In germline, CDR1 is MDHEN, CDR2 SYDVKM. The CDR3 sequence is CASTGQGYTEAFF. The CDR3 DNA reads TGTGCCAGCACCGGACAGGGGTACACTGAAGCTTTCTTT.

This chain joins TRBV7-2 and TRBJ2-7; TRBD1 matches 10 bases. With V trimmed by 1 base and J by 4 bases, 4 bases remained unmatched. The CDR3 has 15 amino acids. The germline gives CDR1 SGHTA, CDR2 FQGNSA. The CDR3 spells CASSLVGTGEYEQYF. CDR3 DNA sequence: TGTGCCAGCAGCTTAGTGGGGACAGGGGAATACGAGCAGTACTTC.

J is TRBJ1-6 and V is TRBV15; D remains unclear. The CDR3 has 17 residues. Germline CDR1 LNHNV, CDR2 YYDKDF (reference sequence). V lost 2 bases and J 4 bases, leaving 15 bases between the germline ends. The CDR3: CATSRSATVEYNSPLHF. In DNA form, the CDR3 reads TGTGCCACCAGCAGATCGGCAACAGTCGAATATAATTCACCCCTCCACTTT.

This rearrangement joins TRBV5-4 to TRBJ1-1, with TRBD1 identical over 8 bases. After removal of 0 bases from V and 8 bases from J, the junction contained 15 bases not matched to a gene. Germline V CDR1 and CDR2: SGHNT, YYREEE (reference sequence). The CDR3 consists of 17 residues. CDR3 sequence: CASSLEIQGALTMEAFF. As DNA, the CDR3 is TGTGCCAGCAGCTTGGAAATCCAGGGGGCTTTAACAATGGAAGCTTTCTTT.

The V call is TRBV5-8, the J call TRBJ1-2; D gene unclear. Trimming left V 0 bases short and J 5 bases short, with 8 bases between. CDR1 SGHTS and CDR2 YDEGEE come from the germline V gene. The CDR3 extends over 13 amino acids. The CDR3, as DNA: TGTGCCAGCAGCTTGGTTCAGATTTATGGCTACACCTTC. It translates to CASSLVQIYGYTF.

The chain recombines TRBV11-2 with TRBJ2-1, with 7 positions matching TRBD1. This CDR3 contains 15 residues. Losses at the gene ends were 6 bases for V and 8 bases for J; bases not matched to a gene: 13. Germline V lookup: CDR1 SGHAT, CDR2 FQNNGV. DNA for the CDR3: TGTGCCAGCAGGGGGGAAGAGGGGGCGCATCATGAGCAGTTCTTC. Translation gives CASRGEEGAHHEQFF.

V and J are TRBV7-2 and TRBJ2-3; a possible D gene is TRBD2 (6 bases). Germline assignment: CDR1 SGHTA and CDR2 FQGNSA. The CDR3 is 13 amino acids. V gave up 2 bases and J gave up 6 bases, with 9 bases separating them. CDR3 nucleotides: TGTGCCAGCAGCTTAAAGGCGGGGGATACGCAGTATTTT. Residues: CASSLKAGDTQYF.

The chain combines TRBV7-2 with TRBJ1-5; D is undetermined. Germline-derived CDR1 and CDR2 are SGHTA and FQGNSA. The CDR3 spans 14 residues. The V and J ends lost 5 bases and 0 bases respectively, with 8 bases between them. The CDR3 DNA is TGTGCCAGCAGCGGGCAGGTTAGCAATCAGCCCCAGCATTTT. Translation gives CASSGQVSNQPQHF.

The gene calls are TRBV11-2 and TRBJ2-3, with a weak D call TRBD2 (5 bases). CDR1 is SGHAT and CDR2 is FQNNGV in the germline V gene. Trimming left V 8 bases short and J 6 bases short, with 9 bases between. CDR3 length equals 11 residues. CDR3 residues: CASGSGDTQYF. The CDR3 DNA sequence: TGTGCCAGCGGGAGTGGCGATACGCAGTATTTT.

Only a few counts were recorded for this clone. The V gene is TRBV5-6, the J gene TRBJ2-7; D ambiguous. Trimming removed 2 bases at V and 6 bases at J, with 9 bases between. The CDR3 runs 12 residues. CDR1 and CDR2 from the germline V gene are SGHDT and YYEEEE. The CDR3 nucleotides are TGTGCCAGCAGCTTTAGTAGTCTCGAGCAGTACTTC. Amino acid sequence: CASSFSSLEQYF.

In DNA form, the CDR3 reads TGCGCCAGCAGCCCCGCCAAGGGAGGGTTTAGGGACACCATATATTTT. Amino acids: CASSPAKGGFRDTIYF. The chain recombines TRBV4-1 with TRBJ1-3; no clear D gene. CDR3 size: 16 residues. From germline, CDR1 is MGHRA and CDR2 YSYEKL. Trimming removed 4 bases from V and 8 bases from J, with 21 bases in between.

The rearrangement links TRBV28 to TRBJ1-4, with D hard to call. CDR1 is MDHEN, CDR2 SYDVKM, per germline. The V end lost 5 bases, the J end lost 6 bases, and 19 bases lay between the germline ends. This CDR3 has 16 amino acids. The CDR3 spells CASSTASAGFYEKLFF. The CDR3 region has the DNA TGTGCCAGCAGTACCGCTTCTGCGGGCTTTTATGAAAAACTGTTTTTT.

In this sample, this clone turned up once. The rearrangement joins TRBV7-6 to TRBJ2-7; weak D call: TRBD1 (5 bases). Germline V gene sequence: CDR1 SGHVS, CDR2 FNYEAQ. The V gene lost 1 base and the J gene lost 2 bases, with 6 bases spanning the gap. This CDR3 has 13 amino acids. Written as DNA, the CDR3 is TGTGCCAGCAGCTTAGAGGGGCCCTACGAGCAGTACTTC. Its translation is CASSLEGPYEQYF. Together with reference TRBV7-6 and TRBJ2-7, the CDR3 gives the full variable domain: GAGVSQSPRYKVTKRGQDVALRCDPISGHVSLYWYRQALGQGPEFLTYFNYEAQQDKSGLPNDRFSAERPEGSISTLTIQRTEQRDSAMYRCASSLEGPYEQYFGPGTRLTVT.

The chain recombines TRBV30 with TRBJ2-7, with D tentatively TRBD2 (5 bases). V gave up 0 bases and J gave up 1 base, with 7 bases separating them. The CDR3 consists of 13 residues. Germline V gives CDR1 GTSNPN, CDR2 SVGIG (reference sequence). The CDR3 DNA reads TGTGCCTGGAGTGTATCGGGGTCCTACGAGCAGTACTTC. This gives the protein CAWSVSGSYEQYF. Combining the CDR3 with reference TRBV30 and TRBJ2-7 gives the whole variable domain SQTIHQWPATLVQPVGSPLSLECTVEGTSNPNLYWYRQAAGRGLQLLFYSVGIGQISSEVPQNLSASRPQDRQFILSSKKLLLSDSGFYLCAWSVSGSYEQYFGPGTRLTVT.

The chain couples TRBV5-1 to TRBJ2-7; TRBD2 aligns across 13 bases. Trimming took 5 bases from V and 0 from J; bases not matched to a gene: 8. The CDR3 consists of 17 residues. CDR1 SGHRS and CDR2 YFSETQ come from the germline V gene. The CDR3 spells CASSYTGTSGASYEQYF. The DNA of the CDR3 is TGCGCCAGCAGTTACACCGGGACTAGCGGGGCCTCCTACGAGCAGTACTTC.

V gene TRBV2 combines with J gene TRBJ1-2; D is undetermined. The CDR3 length is 16 residues. Per germline, CDR1 SNHLY and CDR2 FYNNEI. V shed 1 base and J shed 2 bases, with 14 bases lying between them. The chain's CDR3 is CASSEEKEGSNYGYTF. The CDR3 DNA reads TGTGCCAGCAGTGAAGAAAAAGAGGGCTCGAACTATGGCTACACCTTC.

The chain combines TRBV10-3 with TRBJ2-3; 10 bases match TRBD2. With 7 bases clipped from V and 6 bases from J, the junction kept 13 bases outside the gene matches. The CDR3 has 16 amino acids. Germline lookup yields CDR1 ENHRY and CDR2 SYGVKD. The CDR3 region is CAIKMASGGEGDTQYF. CDR3 DNA sequence: TGTGCCATCAAAATGGCCAGCGGGGGGGAAGGGGATACGCAGTATTTT.

V and J are TRBV6-1 and TRBJ1-4, with D hard to call. Germline loops: CDR1 MNHNS, CDR2 SASEGT. V was trimmed by 7 bases and J by 8 bases, leaving 11 bases between them. The CDR3 extends over 12 amino acids. The CDR3 bases are TGTGCCAGCACCCTGGAAGCGGAAAAACTGTTTTTT. Protein sequence: CASTLEAEKLFF.

The rearrangement joins TRBV27 to TRBJ1-5; TRBD1 is a possible D gene (5 bases). Germline CDR1 and CDR2: MNHEY and SMNVEV (reference sequence). This CDR3 has 14 amino acids. V shed 6 bases and J shed 4 bases, with 13 bases lying between them. The CDR3 DNA is TGTGCCAGCAGCCTCGACAGTGGGAATCAGCCCCAGCATTTT. Translated, it gives CASSLDSGNQPQHF.